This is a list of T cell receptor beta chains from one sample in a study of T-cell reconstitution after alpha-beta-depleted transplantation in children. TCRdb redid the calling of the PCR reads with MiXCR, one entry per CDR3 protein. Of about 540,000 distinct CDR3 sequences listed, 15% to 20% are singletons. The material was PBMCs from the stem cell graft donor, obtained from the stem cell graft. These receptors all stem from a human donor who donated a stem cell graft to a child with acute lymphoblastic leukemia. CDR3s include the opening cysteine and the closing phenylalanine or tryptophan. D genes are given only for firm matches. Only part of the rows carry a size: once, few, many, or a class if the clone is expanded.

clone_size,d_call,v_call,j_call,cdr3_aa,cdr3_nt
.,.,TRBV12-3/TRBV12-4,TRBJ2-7,CASTNVAYEQYF,TGTGCCAGCACCAACGTAGCCTACGAGCAGTACTTC
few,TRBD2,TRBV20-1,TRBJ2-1,CSAHRAGGRNEQFF,TGCAGTGCTCATCGGGCGGGAGGTCGCAATGAGCAGTTCTTC
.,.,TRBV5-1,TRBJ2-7,CASRSQGNEQYF,TGCGCCAGCAGGTCTCAGGGAAACGAGCAGTACTTC
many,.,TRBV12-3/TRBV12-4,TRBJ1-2,CASSLGGSGYTF,TGTGCCAGCAGTTTGGGTGGGAGCGGCTACACCTTC
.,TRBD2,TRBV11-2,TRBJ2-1,CASSPLTSGPNEQFF,TGTGCCAGCAGCCCGCTTACTAGCGGACCAAATGAGCAGTTCTTC
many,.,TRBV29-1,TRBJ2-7,CSALTGRSSYEQYF,TGCAGCGCCCTAACAGGGAGGAGCTCCTACGAGCAGTACTTC
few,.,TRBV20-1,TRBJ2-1,CSATRSPGYLDFF,TGCAGTGCTACACGTTCCCCCGGGTACCTAGATTTCTTC
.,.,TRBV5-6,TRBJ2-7,CASSLLLVRGGQYF,TGTGCCAGCAGCTTGCTGCTAGTCCGAGGCGGGCAGTACTTC
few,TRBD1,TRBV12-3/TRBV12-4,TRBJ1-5,CASTGQGNQPQHF,TGTGCCAGCACCGGACAGGGAAATCAGCCCCAGCATTTT
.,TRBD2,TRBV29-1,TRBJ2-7,CSVDGAGGPYEQYF,TGCAGCGTTGATGGAGCGGGAGGACCCTACGAGCAGTACTTC
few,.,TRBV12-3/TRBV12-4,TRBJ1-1,CASSLAQGRYTEAFF,TGTGCCAGCAGTTTAGCGCAGGGCAGGTACACTGAAGCTTTCTTT
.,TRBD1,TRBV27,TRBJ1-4,CASSGDREKPEKLFF,TGTGCCAGCAGTGGGGACAGGGAAAAGCCGGAAAAACTGTTTTTT
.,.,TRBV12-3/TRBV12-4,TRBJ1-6,CASSPTRNSPLHF,TGTGCCAGCAGCCCTACAAGGAATTCACCCCTCCACTTT
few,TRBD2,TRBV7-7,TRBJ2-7,CASSFGAGEVYEQYF,TGTGCCAGCAGCTTTGGAGCGGGAGAGGTATACGAGCAGTACTTC
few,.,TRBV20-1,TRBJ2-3,CSARDYGRPPDTQYF,TGCAGTGCTAGAGATTATGGGAGACCCCCAGATACGCAGTATTTT